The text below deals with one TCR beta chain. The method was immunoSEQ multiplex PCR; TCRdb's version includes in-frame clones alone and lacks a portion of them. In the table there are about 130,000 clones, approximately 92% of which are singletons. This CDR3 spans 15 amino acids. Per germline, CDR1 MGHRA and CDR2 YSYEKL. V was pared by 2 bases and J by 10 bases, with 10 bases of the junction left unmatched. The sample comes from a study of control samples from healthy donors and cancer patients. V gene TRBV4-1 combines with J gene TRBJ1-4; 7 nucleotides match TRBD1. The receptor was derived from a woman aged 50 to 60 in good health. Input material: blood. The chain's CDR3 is CASSQPTGFLGKLFF. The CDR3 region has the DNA TGCGCCAGCAGCCAACCGACAGGGTTCTTGGGAAAACTGTTTTTT.